This note documents a single T cell receptor (beta chain) sequence. Germline loops: CDR1 MNHEY, CDR2 SVGAGI. Trimming took 0 bases from V and 9 from J, leaving 10 bases between them. The CDR3 has 13 residues. This entry is derived from a study of blood T cell repertoires in COVID-19. About the study: COVID-19 samples, acute and convalescent, were from the United States, Italy and Spain.

Produced via immunoSEQ multiplex PCR; TCRdb's table is partial and in-frame only. The table lists about 210,000 clones, roughly 88% of them singletons. The sequenced material came from peripheral blood. The J gene is TRBJ2-3, the V gene TRBV6-5, with D tentatively TRBD2 (6 bases). This TCR was sampled from a man younger than 35 with active or convalescent COVID-19. The CDR3 bases are TGTGCCAGCAGTTACTCGCATCGGGGGACGCAGTATTTT. As protein: CASSYSHRGTQYF.